The 30 T cell receptor beta chains given below trace back to one sample, sequenced in a study of T cells after yellow fever vaccination. Using its own MiXCR run on the 5' RACE reads, TCRdb lists one record per CDR3 protein. The top ten clones hold about 22% of a sample with about 330,000 distinct CDR3 sequences, 4.1% of them seen once. The sample in question was PBMCs, obtained 5 days after the yellow fever booster vaccination. The receptors were gathered from a young man who received the YFV17D yellow fever vaccine.

V is TRBV3-1 and J is TRBJ2-3; 8 bases match TRBD2. The CDR3 is 19 residues long. Germline V gene data show CDR1 as LGHDT and CDR2 as YNNKEL (reference sequence). Trimming cost V 3 bases and J 0 bases; bases outside gene matches: 14. The CDR3 reads CASSQSRRGVHSSTDTQYF. DNA for the CDR3: TGTGCCAGCAGCCAGTCGAGGCGGGGGGTTCACAGTAGCACAGATACGCAGTATTTT.

The V gene is TRBV7-9, the J gene TRBJ1-2; no clear D. CDR1 is SEHNR, CDR2 FQNEAQ, per germline (reference sequence). Trimming took 4 bases from V and 5 from J, leaving 17 bases between them. CDR3 length equals 15 residues. The CDR3 bases are TGTGCCAGCAGCTCGAAAATTGGGCAACTGTATGGCTACACCTTC. As protein: CASSSKIGQLYGYTF.

This clonotype turned up a few times. This sequence joins TRBV7-9 and TRBJ1-2; TRBD1 matches 7 bases. The V gene end was trimmed by 7 bases and the J gene end by 5 bases; junction bases not matched to a gene: 10. Germline loops: CDR1 SEHNR, CDR2 FQNEAQ (reference sequence). The CDR3 runs to 14 residues. CDR3 amino acids: CASTQTGSAYGYTF. The CDR3 coding sequence is TGTGCCAGCACCCAGACAGGGAGTGCATATGGCTACACCTTC.

The V and J genes are TRBV5-6 and TRBJ2-4; the D gene is possibly TRBD2 (5 bases). CDR3 length: 16 amino acids. Germline-derived CDR1 and CDR2 are SGHDT and YYEEEE. Trimming took off 3 bases at V and 0 bases at J, with 13 bases between the two ends. CDR3 nucleotides: TGTGCCAGCAGCTCTCCGGGATTACTAGCCAAAAACATTCAGTACTTC. Translated: CASSSPGLLAKNIQYF.

This clonotype was observed at least ten times. This chain uses TRBV5-1 with TRBJ1-2; D is possibly TRBD1 (5 bases). Deletions cut 2 bases from V and 0 bases from J, with 8 bases between. CDR3 length: 14 residues. Germline V CDR1 and CDR2: SGHRS, YFSETQ. The CDR3 DNA is TGCGCCAGCAGCTTTGAACAGGCTAACTATGGCTACACCTTC. Encoded protein: CASSFEQANYGYTF.

Only a few counts were recorded for this clonotype. The chain employs TRBV4-2 and TRBJ2-1, with 9 bases identical to TRBD2. This CDR3 is 17 amino acids long. Germline trimming cut 1 base from V and 4 bases from J; bases unmatched to any gene: 8. Germline V gene data show CDR1 as LGHNA and CDR2 as YNFKEQ. CDR3 in amino acids: CASSQGHSGGPYNEQFF. DNA of the CDR3: TGTGCCAGCAGCCAAGGCCATAGCGGGGGCCCGTACAATGAGCAGTTCTTC.

The chain combines TRBV23-1 with TRBJ1-5, with D tentatively TRBD1 (6 bases). TRBV23-1 has ORF status, its function being uncertain. The CDR3 has 15 residues. Trimming pared 0 bases from V and 7 bases from J, leaving 13 bases between. CDR3 sequence reads: CASSQSIQQGQPQHF. CDR3 bases: TGCGCCAGCAGTCAATCGATCCAGCAGGGGCAGCCCCAGCATTTT.

In its sample, this clonotype was seen a few times. The chain carries TRBV28 and TRBJ1-4; D gene uncertain. V lost 6 bases to trimming and J lost 8 bases, with 16 bases between them. The CDR3 length is 14 residues. Per germline, CDR1 MDHEN and CDR2 SYDVKM. CDR3 loop: CASRPHSWWEKLFF. DNA for the CDR3: TGTGCCAGCAGACCCCATTCGTGGTGGGAAAAACTGTTTTTT.

In this sample, this clonotype turned up a few times. The chain joins TRBV4-3 to TRBJ2-3; no clear D gene. The CDR3 spans 15 residues. CDR1 is LGHNA and CDR2 is YSLEER in the germline V gene. V dropped 0 bases and J dropped 7 bases, with 14 bases sitting between them. DNA for the CDR3: TGCGCCAGCAGCCAAGAGGCGACCTTCGGTAATACGCAGTATTTT. Its translation: CASSQEATFGNTQYF.

This clonotype was seen more than once but under ten times. V gene TRBV7-2 combines with J gene TRBJ2-7; unclear D gene. Germline V gene lookup returns CDR1 SGHTA and CDR2 FQGNSA. CDR3 length: 13 amino acids. V was trimmed by 4 bases and J by 3 bases, leaving 10 bases between them. The CDR3 DNA reads TGTGCCAGCAGCTCCCCCCCAAGCTACGAGCAGTACGTC. It codes for CASSSPPSYEQYV.

This clonotype has ten or more counts. The chain uses TRBV7-2 and TRBJ2-5; 7 bases map to TRBD1. The junction had 5 bases not matched to a gene; V was cut back by 3 bases and J by 4 bases. The germline V gene has CDR1 SGHTA and CDR2 FQGNSA. The CDR3 contains 14 residues. CDR3 region: CASSLTGSGETQYF. Here the CDR3 DNA reads TGTGCCAGCAGCTTGACAGGGTCGGGAGAGACCCAGTACTTC.

The chain carries TRBV10-3 and TRBJ2-1; 10 bases fit TRBD2. This CDR3 comprises 15 residues. Per germline, CDR1 ENHRY and CDR2 SYGVKD. The trim removed 7 bases at V and 5 bases at J, leaving 8 bases unmatched. The CDR3, as DNA: TGTGCCATCAACACGGGGACTAGCGAAAACAATGAGCAGTTCTTC. Encoded protein: CAINTGTSENNEQFF.

The V call is TRBV5-1, the J call TRBJ1-2, with D perhaps TRBD1 (6 bases). With 0 bases removed from V and 8 bases from J, the gap between germline ends came to 20 bases. CDR1 and CDR2 (germline): SGHRS, YFSETQ. This CDR3 has 16 residues. The CDR3 here is CASSLALGGSVEGYTF. The DNA for the CDR3 is TGCGCCAGCAGCTTGGCCTTAGGGGGTTCCGTGGAAGGCTACACCTTC.

This clonotype came up many times. J is TRBJ1-6 and V is TRBV7-9, with 9 bases matching TRBD1. The junction had 5 bases not matched to a gene; V was cut back by 1 base and J by 10 bases. Germline loops: CDR1 SEHNR, CDR2 FQNEAQ (reference sequence). The CDR3 is made up of 15 amino acids. The CDR3 region has the DNA TGTGCCAGCAGCTTAGGTTGGGACAGGGCATCACCCCTCCACTTT. Protein sequence: CASSLGWDRASPLHF. Using reference TRBV7-9 and TRBJ1-6 for the parts outside the CDR3, the full variable domain is DTGVSQNPRHKITKRGQNVTFRCDPISEHNRLYWYRQTLGQGPEFLTYFQNEAQLEKSRLLSDRFSAERPKGSFSTLEIQRTEQGDSAMYLCASSLGWDRASPLHFGNGTRLTVT.

This clonotype has a count of ten or more. The chain recombines TRBV20-1 with TRBJ2-1, with a weak D call TRBD2 (7 bases). The CDR3 totals 14 residues. The V gene lost 4 bases and the J gene lost 3 bases, with 13 bases spanning the gap. CDR1 and CDR2 from the germline V gene are DFQATT and SNEGSKA (reference sequence). This CDR3 reads CSAMGGAVYNEQFF. The CDR3 bases are TGCAGTGCTATGGGGGGGGCTGTCTACAATGAGCAGTTCTTC.

There are a few counts of this clonotype. The genes are TRBV7-6 and TRBJ1-2, with 7 positions matching TRBD1. Trimming cost V 4 bases and J 3 bases; bases outside gene matches: 11. Germline CDR1 SGHVS, CDR2 FNYEAQ. This CDR3 has 16 residues. The CDR3 DNA reads TGTGCCAGCAGCTCCCACCGGCAGGGGGTAGACTATGGCTACACCTTC. This sequence encodes CASSSHRQGVDYGYTF. The whole variable domain, filled in from reference TRBV7-6 and TRBJ1-2, reads GAGVSQSPRYKVTKRGQDVALRCDPISGHVSLYWYRQALGQGPEFLTYFNYEAQQDKSGLPNDRFSAERPEGSISTLTIQRTEQRDSAMYRCASSSHRQGVDYGYTFGSGTRLTVV.

This clonotype was recorded many times. The J gene is TRBJ2-2, the V gene TRBV29-1, with 9 bases fitting TRBD1. The ends lost 0 bases at V and 5 bases at J; junction bases unmatched: 10. This CDR3 is 17 amino acids long. Germline CDR1 is SQVTM and CDR2 is ANQGSEA. The CDR3 region has the DNA TGCAGCGTTGAAGACCCAAAAAACAGGGGGCAGACCGGGGAGCTGTTTTTT. Its protein is CSVEDPKNRGQTGELFF.

The J gene is TRBJ2-1, the V gene TRBV20-1; 10 nucleotides align to TRBD2. The ends lost 8 bases at V and 4 bases at J; junction bases unmatched: 11. The CDR3 is 15 residues long. The germline V gene has CDR1 DFQATT and CDR2 SNEGSKA (reference sequence). The CDR3 protein is CSTSSGTSEYNEQFF. CDR3 in DNA: TGCAGTACTTCTTCCGGGACTAGCGAGTACAATGAGCAGTTCTTC.

The table lists this clonotype with a few counts. The chain couples TRBV7-3 to TRBJ2-3; D remains ambiguous. CDR1 and CDR2 (germline): SGHTA, FQGTGA. Trimming stripped 2 bases from V and 5 bases from J, with 8 bases between. CDR3 length: 13 amino acids. CDR3 DNA: TGTGCCAGCAGCTTATTGGCCCTAGATACGCAGTATTTT. As protein: CASSLLALDTQYF.

V is TRBV6-2 or TRBV6-3 and J is TRBJ2-3; TRBD2 agrees at 9 bases. J lost 0 bases, V lost 0 bases, and 10 bases had no gene match. Germline CDR1 reads MNHEY; CDR2 reads SVGEGT. This CDR3 comprises 19 residues. The CDR3 protein is CASSYSTSGSFGSTDTQYF. For the CDR3, the DNA is TGTGCCAGCAGTTACTCGACTAGCGGTTCTTTTGGTAGCACAGATACGCAGTATTTT.

Here the CDR3 reads CASSQDPFSPLHF. The CDR3 DNA reads as TGTGCCAGCAGCCAAGATCCGTTCTCACCCCTCCACTTT. V and J are TRBV3-1 and TRBJ1-6; no clear D gene. V lost 0 bases, J lost 10 bases, and 7 bases lay in between. This CDR3 is 13 amino acids long. Germline CDR1 is LGHDT and CDR2 is YNNKEL (reference sequence).

This clonotype was found a few times. V usage is TRBV24-1 and J usage is TRBJ2-1; D is tentatively TRBD1 or TRBD2 (5 bases each). V was pared by 3 bases and J by 3 bases, with 11 bases between. The CDR3 contains 15 residues. The germline V gene has CDR1 KGHDR and CDR2 SFDVKD. The CDR3 nucleotides read TGTGCCACCAGTGATGAGGGGCCTAACTACAATGAGCAGTTCTTC. It is translated as CATSDEGPNYNEQFF.

This clonotype was observed a few times. The chain links TRBV4-1 to TRBJ1-4, with no clear D. The germline V and J ends were trimmed by 4 bases and 4 bases, with 13 bases remaining between them. Germline CDR1 MGHRA, CDR2 YSYEKL. This CDR3 spans 15 amino acids. The CDR3 nucleotides read TGCGCCAGCAGCCCCCCAAACGGGCTTAATGAAAAACTGTTTTTT. Its protein is CASSPPNGLNEKLFF.

J is TRBJ2-7 and V is TRBV4-3, with no clear D. With 0 bases removed from V and 1 base from J, the gap between germline ends came to 10 bases. Germline assignment: CDR1 LGHNA and CDR2 YSLEER. The CDR3 is 15 amino acids. Here the CDR3 DNA reads TGCGCCAGCAGCCAAGACGTGGCCAGATCCTACGAGCAGTACTTC. Residues: CASSQDVARSYEQYF.

This chain joins TRBV6-4 and TRBJ1-5, with D possibly matching TRBD1 (6 bases). With 10 bases removed from V and 1 base from J, the gap between germline ends came to 14 bases. Germline CDR1 and CDR2: MRHNA and SNTAGT. This CDR3 comprises 14 residues. CDR3 loop: CAILPGVSNQPQHF. CDR3 DNA sequence: TGTGCCATCCTCCCAGGGGTAAGCAATCAGCCCCAGCATTTT.

This clonotype was seen repeatedly, ten times or more. This sequence joins TRBV12-3 or TRBV12-4 and TRBJ2-2, with D possibly TRBD2 on 7 matching bases. This CDR3 has 15 residues. V dropped 3 bases and J dropped 2 bases, with 10 bases sitting between them. CDR3 sequence (DNA): TGTGCCAGCAGTTTTAGGGGGGGAAACACCGGGGAGCTGTTTTTT. It translates to CASSFRGGNTGELFF.

The V call is TRBV6-6, the J call TRBJ2-5; D unclear. Germline loops: CDR1 MNHNY, CDR2 SVGAGI (reference sequence). The CDR3 runs to 13 residues. Trimming shortened V by 2 bases and J by 4 bases, and 8 bases separated the two germline ends. CDR3 sequence: CASSYTPGETQYF. The DNA of the CDR3 is TGTGCCAGCAGTTACACCCCGGGAGAGACCCAGTACTTC.

In this sample, this clonotype turned up many times. This chain connects TRBV30 to TRBJ2-7; a possible D gene is TRBD2 (5 bases). Germline loops: CDR1 GTSNPN, CDR2 SVGIG (reference sequence). This CDR3 is 15 amino acids long. Trimming pared 1 base from V and 4 bases from J, leaving 17 bases between. The CDR3, as DNA: TGTGCCTGGAGTGCTGGACTCCCAGTGATTTACGAGCAGTACTTC. Its translation: CAWSAGLPVIYEQYF.

This chain links TRBV4-3 with TRBJ2-6; D gene unclear. The V end was cut by 0 bases, the J end by 0 bases, with 30 bases between. The CDR3 is 24 residues long. Germline CDR1 and CDR2: LGHNA and YSLEER. The CDR3 DNA sequence: TGCGCCAGCAGCCAAGATCCACCGACAACGGACGGTCCCTCAGGAAGCTCTGGGGCCAACGTCCTGACTTTC. Translated, it gives CASSQDPPTTDGPSGSSGANVLTF.

This clonotype has more than one count but fewer than ten. The chain combines TRBV5-1 with TRBJ1-5; D is undetermined. This CDR3 has 14 amino acids. V lost 4 bases and J lost 5, with 13 bases in between. Germline V gives CDR1 SGHRS, CDR2 YFSETQ. The CDR3 spells CASSDEGRDQPQHF. As DNA, the CDR3 is TGCGCCAGCAGCGATGAAGGTAGGGATCAGCCCCAGCATTTT.